This T cell receptor (beta chain) emerged from a study of T cells in Graves' hyperthyroidism and ophthalmopathy. CDR1 is DFQATT and CDR2 is SNEGSKA in the germline V gene (reference sequence). V dropped 7 bases and J dropped 9 bases, with 22 bases sitting between them. The CDR3 runs 14 residues. This clonotype came up many times. Its antigen is currently unknown. Study observations and caveats: Ophthalmopathy cases were set apart from stable hyperthyroidism by a 13 V-J model. In blood, most of the thyroid clonotypes expanded above 0.001 were also present.

The study left out patients who had uncontrolled infection, other autoimmune disease, pregnancy or lactation. Based on clinical symptoms, serum thyroxine and TRAb, thyroid ultrasound and orbital computed tomography, diagnoses were reached. Researchers amplified the TCR beta CDR3 regions from RNA transcripts. During a first-round RT-PCR of the TCR CDR3, the HTBI primer set was used. MiXCR was run by TCRdb on the multiplex PCR reads, yielding one entry per CDR3 protein. Of roughly 290,000 distinct CDR3 sequences in the sample, 15% to 20% were seen once. Sequencing was done on a sample of blood. This sequence was found in a woman aged 55-69 years with Graves' ophthalmopathy. The chain couples TRBV20-1 to TRBJ2-1; D may be TRBD2 (6 bases). The CDR3 sequence: CSVTQSKAGSEQFF. CDR3 DNA sequence: TGCAGTGTCACTCAATCAAAGGCGGGGAGTGAGCAGTTCTTC.